One sample yielded the 5 T cell receptor beta chains listed below, sequenced in a study of blood T cell repertoires in COVID-19. Sequencing was performed with immunoSEQ multiplex PCR; in TCRdb, only in-frame clones are kept and a portion is missing. The data show about 400,000 clones, with about 90% seen just once and 2.5% to 3% held by the top ten. Sequenced sample: PBMCs or T cells enriched from blood (not recorded which). The receptors originated from a woman under 40 who had recovered from COVID-19.

The chain recombines TRBV20-1 with TRBJ2-7; tentatively, D is TRBD2 (6 bases). The CDR3 contains 14 residues. V lost 3 bases and J 5 bases, leaving 17 bases between the germline ends. Germline lookup yields CDR1 DFQATT and CDR2 SNEGSKA (reference sequence). CDR3: CSASGRTSLNEQYF. CDR3 nucleotides: TGCAGTGCTAGTGGGAGGACTTCCCTGAACGAGCAGTACTTC.

This chain connects TRBV18 to TRBJ2-7, with 8 bases lining up with TRBD1. This CDR3 contains 14 residues. Germline trimming cut 2 bases from V and 5 bases from J; bases unmatched to any gene: 5. Per the germline V gene, CDR1 is KGHSH and CDR2 is LQKENI. CDR3 bases: TGTGCCAGCTCACCAGACAGGGGTCGGAACGAGCAGTACTTC. This translates into CASSPDRGRNEQYF.

Remarks on this clone: Germline and junction disagree at one end, which may indicate a read error. The V and J genes are TRBV7-7 and TRBJ2-3; TRBD1 might be the D (8 bases). CDR1 SSHAT and CDR2 FNYEAQ come from the germline V gene (reference sequence). This CDR3 comprises 16 residues. Written as DNA, the CDR3 is TGTGCTAGCAGCTTGTACAGGGGGGGGCGGGAAGATACGCAGTATTTT. Residues: CASSLYRGGREDTQYF.

The chain carries TRBV9 and TRBJ2-6, with 7 bases identical to TRBD2. The trim removed 7 bases at V and 0 bases at J, leaving 4 bases unmatched. This CDR3 region has 15 residues. Germline V gene lookup returns CDR1 SGDLS and CDR2 YYNGEE. DNA of the CDR3: TGTGCCAGCGCCCCGGGGGGCTCTGGGGCCAACGTCCTGACTTTC. Translating it yields CASAPGGSGANVLTF.

This clone showed up just a few times. The chain has TRBV28 and TRBJ2-7; the match to TRBD1 covers 9 bases. Trimming removed 5 bases from V and 3 bases from J; junction bases left unmatched: 14. The CDR3 extends over 17 amino acids. The germline V gene has CDR1 MDHEN and CDR2 SYDVKM. DNA for the CDR3: TGTGCCAGCAGTCGTCCCACTACAGGGGGCATATTCTACGAGCAGTACTTC. It yields the protein CASSRPTTGGIFYEQYF.